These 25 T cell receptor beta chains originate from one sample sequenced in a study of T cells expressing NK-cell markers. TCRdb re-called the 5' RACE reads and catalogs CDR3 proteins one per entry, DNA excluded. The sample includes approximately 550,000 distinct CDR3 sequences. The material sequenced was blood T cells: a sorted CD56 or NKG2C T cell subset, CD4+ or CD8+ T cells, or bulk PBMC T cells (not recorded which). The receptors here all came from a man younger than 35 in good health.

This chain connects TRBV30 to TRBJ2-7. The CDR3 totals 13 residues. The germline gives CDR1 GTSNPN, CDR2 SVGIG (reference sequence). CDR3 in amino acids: CAWSVRSSYEQYF.

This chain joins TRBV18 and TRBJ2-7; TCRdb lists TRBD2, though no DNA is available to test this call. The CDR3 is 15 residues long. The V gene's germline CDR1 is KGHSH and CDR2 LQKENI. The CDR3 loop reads CASSPRASGVYEQYF.

CDR3 protein: CASSADSTATQYF. The rearrangement joins TRBV11-2 to TRBJ2-5; checking the TCRdb D call of TRBD1 is not possible without DNA. Germline V gene sequence: CDR1 SGHAT, CDR2 FQNNGV. This CDR3 is built from 13 residues.

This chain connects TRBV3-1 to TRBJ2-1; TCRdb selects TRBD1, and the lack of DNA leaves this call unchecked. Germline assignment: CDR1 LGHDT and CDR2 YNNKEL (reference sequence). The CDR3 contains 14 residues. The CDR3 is CASSQGGGGYEQFF.

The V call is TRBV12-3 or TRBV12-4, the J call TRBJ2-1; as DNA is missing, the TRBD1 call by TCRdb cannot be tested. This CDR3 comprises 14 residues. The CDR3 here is CASSLGDIGVEQFF.

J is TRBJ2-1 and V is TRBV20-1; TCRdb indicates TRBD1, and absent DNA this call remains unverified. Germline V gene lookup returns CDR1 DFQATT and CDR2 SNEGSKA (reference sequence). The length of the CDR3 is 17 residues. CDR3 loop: CSARVVLGQGGYNEQFF.

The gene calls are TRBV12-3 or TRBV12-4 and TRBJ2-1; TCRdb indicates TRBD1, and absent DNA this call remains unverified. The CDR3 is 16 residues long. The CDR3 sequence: CASSLDGDPYYNEQFF.

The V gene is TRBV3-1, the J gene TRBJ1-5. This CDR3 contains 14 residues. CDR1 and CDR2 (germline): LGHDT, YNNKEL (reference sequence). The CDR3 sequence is CASSPNLGPPPQHF.

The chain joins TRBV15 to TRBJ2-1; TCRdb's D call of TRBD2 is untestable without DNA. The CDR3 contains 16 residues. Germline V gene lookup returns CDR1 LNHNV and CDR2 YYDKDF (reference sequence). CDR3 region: CATSRDSSGMNNEQFF.

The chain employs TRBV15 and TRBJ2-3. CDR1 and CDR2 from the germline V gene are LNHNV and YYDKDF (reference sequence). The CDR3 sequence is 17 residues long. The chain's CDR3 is CATSIPDRNRSTDTQYF.

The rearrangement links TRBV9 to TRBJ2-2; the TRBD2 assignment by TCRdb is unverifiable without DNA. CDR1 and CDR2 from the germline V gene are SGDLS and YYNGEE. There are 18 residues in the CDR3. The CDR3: CASSRKSYSGKNTGELFF.

CDR3 sequence: CASSEPRPRRETQYF. The chain has TRBV6-1 and TRBJ2-5; absent DNA, TCRdb's TRBD1 call cannot be checked. Germline V gene sequence: CDR1 MNHNS, CDR2 SASEGT. The CDR3 covers 15 residues.

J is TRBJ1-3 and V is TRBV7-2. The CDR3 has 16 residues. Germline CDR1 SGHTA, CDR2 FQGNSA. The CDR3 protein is CASSPLATNSGNTIYF. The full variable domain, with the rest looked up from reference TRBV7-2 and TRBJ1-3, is GAGVSQSPSNKVTEKGKDVELRCDPISGHTALYWYRQSLGQGLEFLIYFQGNSAPDKSGLPSDRFSAERTGGSVSTLTIQRTQQEDSAVYLCASSPLATNSGNTIYFGEGSWLTVV.

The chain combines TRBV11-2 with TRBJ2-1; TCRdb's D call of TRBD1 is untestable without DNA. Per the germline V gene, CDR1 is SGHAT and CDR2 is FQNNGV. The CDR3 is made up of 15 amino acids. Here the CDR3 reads CASSSFGTAYNEQFF.

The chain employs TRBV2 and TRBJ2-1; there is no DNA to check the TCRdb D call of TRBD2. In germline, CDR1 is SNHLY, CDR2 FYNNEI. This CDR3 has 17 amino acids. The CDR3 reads CASSVGPPTRSYNEQFF.

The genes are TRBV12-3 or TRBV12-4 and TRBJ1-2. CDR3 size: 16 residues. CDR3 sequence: CASSRIRSTTNYGYTF.

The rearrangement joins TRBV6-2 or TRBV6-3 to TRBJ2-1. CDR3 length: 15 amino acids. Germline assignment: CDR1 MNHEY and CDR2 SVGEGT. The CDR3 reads CASSPQIPTYNEQFF.

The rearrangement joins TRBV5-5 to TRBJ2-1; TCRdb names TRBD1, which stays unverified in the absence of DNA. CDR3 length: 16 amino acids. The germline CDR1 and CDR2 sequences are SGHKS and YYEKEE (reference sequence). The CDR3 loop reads CASSLAGTGSHNEQFF.

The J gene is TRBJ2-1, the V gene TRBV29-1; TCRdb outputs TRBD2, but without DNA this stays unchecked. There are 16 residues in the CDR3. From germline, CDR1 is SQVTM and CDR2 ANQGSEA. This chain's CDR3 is CSVAPLLAGHPGEQFF.

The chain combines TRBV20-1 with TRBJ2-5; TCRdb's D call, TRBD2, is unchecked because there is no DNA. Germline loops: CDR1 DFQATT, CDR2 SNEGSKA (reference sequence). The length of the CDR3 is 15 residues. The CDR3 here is CSARDFLTKQETQYF.

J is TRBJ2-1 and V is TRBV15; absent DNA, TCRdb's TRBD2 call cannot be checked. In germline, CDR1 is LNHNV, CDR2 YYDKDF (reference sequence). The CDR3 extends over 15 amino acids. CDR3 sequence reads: CATSREEGSYNEQFF. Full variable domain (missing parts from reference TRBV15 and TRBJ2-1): DAMVIQNPRYQVTQFGKPVTLSCSQTLNHNVMYWYQQKSSQAPKLLFHYYDKDFNNEADTPDNFQSRRPNTSFCFLDIRSPGLGDTAMYLCATSREEGSYNEQFFGPGTRLTVL.

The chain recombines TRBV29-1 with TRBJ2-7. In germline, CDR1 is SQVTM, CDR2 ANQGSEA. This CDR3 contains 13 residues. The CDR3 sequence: CSVEVSQDYEQYF.

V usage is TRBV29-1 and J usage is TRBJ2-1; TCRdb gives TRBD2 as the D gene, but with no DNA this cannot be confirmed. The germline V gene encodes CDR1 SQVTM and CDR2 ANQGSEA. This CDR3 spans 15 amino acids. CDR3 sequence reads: CSVSWGLAAYNEQFF.

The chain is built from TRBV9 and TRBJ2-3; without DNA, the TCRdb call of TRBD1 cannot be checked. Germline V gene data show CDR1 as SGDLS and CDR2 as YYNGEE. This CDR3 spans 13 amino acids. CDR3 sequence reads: CASSVEAPWAQYF.

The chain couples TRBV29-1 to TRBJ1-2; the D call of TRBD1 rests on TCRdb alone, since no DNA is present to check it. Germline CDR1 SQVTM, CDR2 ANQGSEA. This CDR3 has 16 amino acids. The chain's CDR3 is CSVEEQGGTGGSGYTF.